This T cell receptor beta chain was sequenced in a study of cytomegalovirus exposure and HLA in healthy donors. On the study more broadly: About 85 million unique TCR sequences came from HLA-typed donors in an early release. Across under 450 genotyped donors, roughly 85% landed in the Caucasian-associated ancestry cluster. Study findings and constraints: Association of a missense DCLRE1C variant with TCR beta V- and J-gene trimming was reported in a later analysis.

The CDR3 runs 15 residues. Trimming removed 3 bases from V and 4 bases from J; junction bases left unmatched: 3. Per the germline V gene, CDR1 is MDHEN and CDR2 is SYDVKM. In the case of this clone: The antigen remains undetermined.

Amplification used 60 Vbeta primers and 13 Jbeta primers. Generated by immunoSEQ multiplex PCR, the TCRdb table keeps only in-frame clones and is missing some. The sample holds roughly 70,000 clones; 74% are singletons and the top ten take 11%. This sequence originates from a human donor in good health. V and J are TRBV28 and TRBJ2-3; 11 nucleotides align to TRBD2. Sequences were obtained from PBMCs. Here the CDR3 reads CASSFLAGGADTQYF. The CDR3 coding sequence is TGTGCCAGCAGTTTCCTAGCGGGAGGCGCAGATACGCAGTATTTT.